This record covers a single T cell receptor beta chain. The repertoire was sequenced with immunoSEQ multiplex PCR; TCRdb's copy has only in-frame clones and lacks some. The table has 57,000 or so clones, around 90% seen once; the top ten hold approximately 1.7%. The sample is drawn from a study of T cell changes during pregnancy in multiple sclerosis. Germline CDR1 MNHEY, CDR2 SVGAGI. The CDR3 is 12 amino acids. Trimming removed 6 bases from V and 3 bases from J, with 8 bases in between. The rearrangement links TRBV6-5 to TRBJ1-2; weak D call: TRBD1 (5 bases). The sequence was collected from a female donor with multiple sclerosis, enrolled in a pregnancy study. The sequencing used peripheral blood, collected in the first trimester of pregnancy. Here the CDR3 DNA reads TGTGCCAGCAGCCCAGGGTACTATGGCTACACCTTC. This translates into CASSPGYYGYTF.